Described below is a single T cell receptor (beta chain) sequence and its context. The CDR3 is 15 residues long. J gave up 8 bases and V 6 bases, and 9 bases lay outside the gene matches. Germline CDR1 MDHEN, CDR2 SYDVKM. The data originate from a study of cytomegalovirus exposure and HLA in healthy donors. TCRdb's table, derived via immunoSEQ multiplex PCR, lists solely in-frame clones and lacks some. Of approximately 300,000 clones in the sample, 80% to 90% were seen once. The chain is built from TRBV28 and TRBJ1-4; TRBD1 matches 10 bases. Input material: PBMCs. The source of this sequence is a woman in her late teens or twenties in good health and CMV-seronegative. The DNA for the CDR3 is TGTGCCAGCAGACGGACAGGGGGGGGATGGGAAAAACTGTTTTTT. Its protein is CASRRTGGGWEKLFF.